This T cell receptor (beta chain) was sequenced in a study of technical replicates of blood from a handful of donors. The table came from immunoSEQ multiplex PCR; TCRdb's copy has only in-frame clones and leaves some out. Of under 95,000 clones listed, approximately 94% are singletons. V lost 0 bases, J lost 8 bases, and 7 bases lay in between. The length of the CDR3 is 11 residues. Germline V gene sequence: CDR1 GTSNPN, CDR2 SVGIG (reference sequence). What was sequenced was T cells isolated from PBMCs. The source of this sequence is a human donor in good health. The chain links TRBV30 to TRBJ1-2; D remains ambiguous. The DNA of the CDR3 is TGTGCCTGGAGTGTCGAGGGAGGCTACACCTTC. Its translation: CAWSVEGGYTF.